This note documents a single T cell receptor beta chain sequence. What it binds is not known. Treatment given: oral pan-JAK inhibitor, 5-10 mg twice daily. Samples from alopecia areata patients were lesional scalp punch biopsies and peripheral blood. This record belongs to a study of CD8+ T cells in alopecia areata. This CDR3 is 16 amino acids long. Trimming cost V 6 bases and J 5 bases, with 20 bases left between them. Study results and limitations: Persistence during tofacitinib was seen for many expanded lesional clones in scalp and blood.

Extracted from the samples, RNA was reverse transcribed into cDNA to serve as the sequencing template. The protocol was immunoSEQ multiplex PCR, while the TCRdb copy is restricted to in-frame clones and leaves out a portion. The data contain tens of thousands of clones, 29% of them singletons. The gene calls are TRBV23-1 and TRBJ1-5, with D tentatively TRBD1 (5 bases). TRBV23-1 is treated as an ORF (open reading frame) with a function not yet certain. This receptor was taken from a human donor with alopecia areata. Sequenced here: CD8+ T cells sorted from blood, sampled at week 4, from a patient treated with tofacitinib. CDR3 sequence (DNA): TGCGCCAGCAGCGGGGGTGCCAGGGAATTGGATCAGCCCCAGCATTTT. It is translated as CASSGGARELDQPQHF.